Listed here are 28 T cell receptor beta chains from one sample, sequenced in a study of CD8+CD57+ T cells in acquired aplastic anemia. TCR beta VDJ and CDR3 profiling used genomic DNA as template. TCRdb reanalysed the reads using MiXCR and keeps one entry per CDR3 protein. The data show around 210,000 distinct CDR3 sequences, approximately 60% seen once. Patients who underwent sequencing had shown CD8+CD57+ cell expansion by flow cytometry. Sequenced input: sorted CD4+, CD8+, or CD8+CD57+ T cells (not recorded which) from PBMCs. The receptors derive from a human donor with aplastic anemia.

This clonotype came up a few times. The genes are TRBV7-8 and TRBJ1-6; maybe TRBD1 (5 bases). The V and J ends lost 0 bases and 9 bases respectively, with 12 bases between them. CDR3 length equals 15 residues. CDR1 and CDR2 from the germline V gene are SGHVS and FQNEAQ. In DNA, the CDR3 is TGTGCCAGCAGCTTAGCGGGGCAGGGTGTTTCACCCCTCCACTTT. As protein: CASSLAGQGVSPLHF.

The chain recombines TRBV29-1 with TRBJ2-7; D is perhaps TRBD2 (6 bases). The CDR3 is 14 residues long. Trimming took off 5 bases at V and 8 bases at J, with 22 bases between the two ends. Germline CDR1 SQVTM, CDR2 ANQGSEA. The DNA of the CDR3 is TGCAGCGTTAGCACCGGGACTTCACACGCCAAGCAGTACTTC. Amino acids: CSVSTGTSHAKQYF.

This clonotype was recorded a few times. The CDR3 loop is CSVDPGTDTQYF. The CDR3, as DNA: TGCAGCGTTGATCCGGGGACAGATACGCAGTATTTT. The gene calls are TRBV29-1 and TRBJ2-3; a possible D gene is TRBD2 (5 bases). The V and J ends lost 3 bases and 3 bases respectively, with 7 bases between them. This CDR3 is built from 12 residues. The germline V gene encodes CDR1 SQVTM and CDR2 ANQGSEA.

The table lists this clonotype with a count of one. The gene calls are TRBV20-1 and TRBJ1-6, with TRBD1 matching 7 bases. V shed 3 bases, J shed 6 bases, and the junction held 8 bases outside the gene matches. The CDR3 has 15 amino acids. The germline CDR1 and CDR2 sequences are DFQATT and SNEGSKA (reference sequence). CDR3 in DNA: TGCAGTGCTAGGATTGTGGGACAGAGTAATTCACCCCTCCACTTT. Its protein is CSARIVGQSNSPLHF.

The table lists this clonotype with a few counts. A read error may explain this, as a much larger clone is one base away. The chain couples TRBV6-1 to TRBJ2-7, with D possibly being TRBD1 (5 bases). The CDR3 has 13 residues. Trimming stripped 4 bases from V and 6 bases from J, with 13 bases between. The germline CDR1 and CDR2 sequences are MNHNS and SASEGT. For the CDR3, the DNA is TGTGCCAGCAGTGGCAGTGACAGTTCCGAGCAGTACTTC. Residues: CASSGSDSSEQYF.

Written as DNA, the CDR3 is TGCGCCAGCAGCCAACCGGGGACAGGGGCAAGAAACACCATATATTTT. It specifies CASSQPGTGARNTIYF. The chain is built from TRBV4-1 and TRBJ1-3; 10 bases line up with TRBD1. V dropped 2 bases and J dropped 5; count of bases not matched to a gene: 6. CDR3 length equals 16 residues. Germline V CDR1 and CDR2: MGHRA, YSYEKL.

The sample holds many counts of this clonotype. The chain joins TRBV5-6 to TRBJ1-4; 8 bases are shared with TRBD1. There are 15 residues in the CDR3. CDR1 and CDR2 (germline): SGHDT, YYEEEE. Trimming removed 3 bases from V and 7 bases from J; junction bases left unmatched: 8. The CDR3 coding sequence is TGTGCCAGCAGCTCCGGGACAGGTATCCGTGAAAAACTGTTTTTT. This codes for CASSSGTGIREKLFF. Filled out from reference TRBV5-6 and TRBJ1-4, the complete variable domain reads DAGVTQSPTHLIKTRGQQVTLRCSPKSGHDTVSWYQQALGQGPQFIFQYYEEEERQRGNFPDRFSGHQFPNYSSELNVNALLLGDSALYLCASSSGTGIREKLFFGSGTQLSVL.

The chain combines TRBV7-3 with TRBJ1-1, with TRBD1 identical over 8 bases. V was pared by 5 bases and J by 5 bases, with 13 bases of the junction left unmatched. The CDR3 sequence is 16 residues long. Germline values: CDR1 SGHTA, CDR2 FQGTGA. DNA of the CDR3: TGTGCCAGCAGCCCTACACCCCAGACAGGGGCGACTGAAGCTTTCTTT. Translated, it gives CASSPTPQTGATEAFF.

The CDR3: CASFPGDRVNEQFF. The CDR3 DNA sequence: TGTGCCAGCTTTCCCGGCGACCGCGTCAATGAGCAGTTCTTC. The V and J genes are TRBV2 and TRBJ2-1; D is unclear. The germline V gene encodes CDR1 SNHLY and CDR2 FYNNEI. Trimming removed 8 bases from V and 6 bases from J, with 17 bases in between. This CDR3 has 14 residues.

The chain links TRBV7-9 to TRBJ2-7; 14 nucleotides line up with TRBD2. CDR3 length: 15 amino acids. CDR1 and CDR2 (germline): SEHNR, FQNEAQ (reference sequence). Trimming cost V 7 bases and J 3 bases; bases outside gene matches: 5. In nucleotides, the CDR3 is TGTGCCAGCAACTTGGGGACTAGCGGGGGCTACGAGCAGTACTTC. This codes for CASNLGTSGGYEQYF.

The chain employs TRBV19 and TRBJ2-2, with 10 bases lining up with TRBD2. The CDR3 totals 14 residues. V was clipped by 9 bases and J by 8 bases; unmatched bases: 9. Germline CDR1 LNHDA, CDR2 SQIVND (reference sequence). CDR3 bases: TGTGCCAGCAAACCGGGAGCGGGAGGGGGGGAGCTGTTTTTT. Protein sequence: CASKPGAGGGELFF.

This clonotype was seen a few times. The J gene is TRBJ1-6, the V gene TRBV5-5, with 11 bases aligning to TRBD1. CDR3 length equals 14 residues. Germline V gives CDR1 SGHKS, CDR2 YYEKEE (reference sequence). Trimming cost V 4 bases and J 12 bases; bases outside gene matches: 6. Written as DNA, the CDR3 is TGTGCCAGCAGCGCGGACAGGGGGCGAGAACCCCTCCACTTT. This encodes CASSADRGREPLHF.

The rearrangement links TRBV15 to TRBJ2-5, with D perhaps matching TRBD1 or TRBD2 (5 bases each). The CDR3 runs 13 residues. Germline V CDR1 and CDR2: LNHNV, YYDKDF (reference sequence). V shed 3 bases and J shed 7 bases, with 12 bases lying between them. This CDR3 reads CATSSISGTTQYF. For the CDR3, the DNA is TGTGCCACCAGCAGTATATCTGGGACGACCCAGTACTTC.

The rearrangement uses TRBV25-1 and TRBJ1-4; 7 nucleotides agree with TRBD1. The V gene's germline CDR1 is MGHDK and CDR2 SYGVNS. J gave up 10 bases and V 4 bases, and 15 bases lay outside the gene matches. This CDR3 region has 16 residues. The CDR3 region has the DNA TGTGCCAGCAGTGGATTCCGACAGGGTTCTGCCCGAAAACTGTTTTTT. Translated, it gives CASSGFRQGSARKLFF.

The CDR3 protein is CASNPGQSNYGYTF. In DNA, the CDR3 is TGTGCCAGCAACCCGGGACAGAGTAACTATGGCTACACCTTC. The chain employs TRBV27 and TRBJ1-2; 7 nucleotides align to TRBD1. The CDR3 sequence is 14 residues long. Trimming removed 7 bases from V and 1 base from J; junction bases left unmatched: 6. The germline CDR1 and CDR2 sequences are MNHEY and SMNVEV (reference sequence).

The V gene is TRBV12-3 or TRBV12-4, the J gene TRBJ2-5; tentatively, D is TRBD1 or TRBD2 (5 bases each). The V gene lost 8 bases and the J gene lost 1 base, with 20 bases spanning the gap. The CDR3 extends over 16 amino acids. In DNA, the CDR3 is TGTGCCAGCCAAGCCACCGGGACCCATCGCCAAGAGACCCAGTACTTC. It codes for CASQATGTHRQETQYF.

This chain uses TRBV13 with TRBJ2-7; tentative D call: TRBD1 (5 bases). V was clipped by 4 bases and J by 3 bases, with 10 bases between them. The germline gives CDR1 PRHDT, CDR2 FYEKMQ (reference sequence). There are 13 residues in the CDR3. This CDR3 is CASSSPRDYEQYF. The CDR3 coding sequence is TGTGCCAGCAGCTCGCCCAGGGACTACGAGCAGTACTTC.

The rearrangement links TRBV7-8 to TRBJ2-2, with 8 bases lining up with TRBD2. The CDR3 is made up of 18 amino acids. V gave up 6 bases and J gave up 0 bases; unmatched junction bases: 12. CDR1 is SGHVS, CDR2 FQNEAQ, per germline. CDR3 in amino acids: CASRVRGSGKANTGELFF. For the CDR3, the DNA is TGTGCCAGCAGAGTGCGGGGTAGCGGGAAAGCGAACACCGGGGAGCTGTTTTTT.

J is TRBJ2-7 and V is TRBV6-1, with 8 bases aligning to TRBD1. The V segment lost 5 bases and the J segment 3 bases; nucleotides outside the gene matches: 6. Germline CDR1 reads MNHNS; CDR2 reads SASEGT. CDR3 size: 14 residues. The CDR3 protein is CASSSGQDFYEQYF. CDR3 bases: TGTGCCAGCAGTTCGGGACAGGATTTCTACGAGCAGTACTTC.

Here the CDR3 reads CAISGFSGGAEETQYF. Here the CDR3 DNA reads TGTGCCATCAGTGGTTTCAGCGGGGGGGCCGAAGAGACCCAGTACTTC. The genes are TRBV10-3 and TRBJ2-5; 10 bases fit TRBD2. V lost 4 bases, J lost 3 bases, and 8 bases stayed unmatched. CDR1 ENHRY and CDR2 SYGVKD come from the germline V gene. There are 16 residues in the CDR3.

The CDR3 region has the DNA TGTGCCAGCACCCAAGGAGGCTACGAGCAGTACTTC. Its translation: CASTQGGYEQYF. The chain combines TRBV12-3 or TRBV12-4 with TRBJ2-7; maybe TRBD2 (5 bases). This CDR3 has 12 residues. Trimming took off 7 bases at V and 3 bases at J, with 10 bases between the two ends.

The J gene is TRBJ1-2, the V gene TRBV20-1, with a tentative D call TRBD1 (5 bases). The CDR3 loop spans 16 amino acids. Trimming left V 6 bases short and J 4 bases short, with 24 bases between. The germline V gene has CDR1 DFQATT and CDR2 SNEGSKA (reference sequence). CDR3 DNA: TGCAGTGCGTCCAGAATCCGGGACCGACTTATCTATGGCTACACCTTC. Its translation is CSASRIRDRLIYGYTF.

The gene calls are TRBV29-1 and TRBJ2-5, with D possibly TRBD2 on 5 matching bases. This CDR3 spans 11 amino acids. Deletions cut 6 bases from V and 10 bases from J, with 15 bases between. Germline V CDR1 and CDR2: SQVTM, ANQGSEA. CDR3 DNA: TGCAGCGTGTCTTTTCTCGGGATCCAGTACTTC. This encodes CSVSFLGIQYF.

The chain combines TRBV7-3 with TRBJ1-1; the D gene is possibly TRBD1 (5 bases). Deletions cut 4 bases from V and 4 bases from J, with 16 bases between. The CDR3 has 15 residues. The germline V gene has CDR1 SGHTA and CDR2 FQGTGA. CDR3 residues: CASSSPNTGLTEAFF. The DNA of the CDR3 is TGTGCCAGCAGCTCCCCCAATACAGGTCTCACTGAAGCTTTCTTT.

The V gene is TRBV10-1, the J gene TRBJ2-2; D is tentatively TRBD1 or TRBD2 (5 bases each). Trimming left V 3 bases short and J 2 bases short, with 10 bases between. The CDR3 is made up of 15 amino acids. CDR1 is WNHNN, CDR2 SYGVQD, per germline (reference sequence). CDR3: CASSDWGFNTGELFF. The CDR3 nucleotides read TGCGCCAGCAGTGACTGGGGGTTTAACACCGGGGAGCTGTTTTTT.

This clonotype was recorded a few times. V gene TRBV24-1 combines with J gene TRBJ2-7; tentatively, D is TRBD2 (5 bases). The CDR3 has 14 amino acids. Deletions cut 2 bases from V and 3 bases from J, with 10 bases between. The germline V gene has CDR1 KGHDR and CDR2 SFDVKD. CDR3 in DNA: TGTGCCACCAGTGATTCATTCGGGAACTACGAGCAGTACTTC. It specifies CATSDSFGNYEQYF.

With respect to this clonotype: An end of the junction does not agree with germline; a read error may underlie this. The chain joins TRBV20-1 to TRBJ2-5; 13 bases map to TRBD2. In germline, CDR1 is DFQATT, CDR2 SNEGSKA (reference sequence). The length of the CDR3 is 16 residues. This CDR3 reads CSAPGLAGDLQETRYF. DNA of the CDR3: TGCAGTGCTCCCGGACTAGCGGGGGACCTCCAAGAGACCCGGTACTTC.

The chain combines TRBV14 with TRBJ1-6; TRBD1 agrees at 7 bases. Germline values: CDR1 SGHDN, CDR2 FVKESK. This CDR3 is 14 amino acids long. The V gene end was trimmed by 4 bases and the J gene end by 8 bases; junction bases not matched to a gene: 5. This CDR3 reads CASSRDSNYSPLHF. In DNA form, the CDR3 reads TGTGCCAGCAGCCGGGACAGCAATTATTCACCCCTCCACTTT.